This T cell receptor (beta chain) is from a study of sequential checkpoint blockade in melanoma. Study details: Patients were randomized 1:1 to nivolumab-then-ipilimumab or ipilimumab-then-nivolumab first-line.

The treatment was: randomized to nivolumab then ipilimumab (arm A) or the reverse (arm B). Sorted cells were live CD3+CD8+, lacking CD19 and CD56, from PBMCs. TCRdb's table, derived via immunoSEQ multiplex PCR, lists solely in-frame clones and lacks some. The repertoire holds almost 20,000 clones, with 75% to 85% as singletons. The receptor was derived from a human donor with melanoma. The sample here was CD8+ T cells sorted from blood (inferred from file names), taken from a patient given nivolumab and ipilimumab in sequence.

Here the CDR3 DNA reads TGTGCCAGCAGCGTCGGGACTAGCGGGACTTACAATGAGCAGTTCTTC. Amino acid sequence: CASSVGTSGTYNEQFF. The rearrangement links TRBV9 to TRBJ2-1; 13 bases map to TRBD2. The CDR3 consists of 16 residues. Germline V gene data show CDR1 as SGDLS and CDR2 as YYNGEE. The J segment lost 4 bases and the V segment lost 2 bases, leaving 3 bases of the junction unmatched.